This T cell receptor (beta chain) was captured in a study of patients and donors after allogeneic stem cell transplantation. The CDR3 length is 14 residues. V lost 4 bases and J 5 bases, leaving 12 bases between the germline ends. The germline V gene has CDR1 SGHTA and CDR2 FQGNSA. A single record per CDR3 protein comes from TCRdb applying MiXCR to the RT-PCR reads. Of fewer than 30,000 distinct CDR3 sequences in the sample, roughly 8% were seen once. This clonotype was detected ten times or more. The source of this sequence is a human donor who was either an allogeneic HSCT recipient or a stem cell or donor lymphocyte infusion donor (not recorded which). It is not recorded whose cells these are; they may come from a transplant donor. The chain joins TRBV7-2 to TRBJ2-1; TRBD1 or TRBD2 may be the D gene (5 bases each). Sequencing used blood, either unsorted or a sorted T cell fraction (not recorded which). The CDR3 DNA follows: TGTGCCAGCAGCTCCTACGGGACGCACAATGAGCAGTTCTTC. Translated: CASSSYGTHNEQFF.